This T cell receptor beta chain was identified in a study of chemoradiotherapy in HPV16-positive cancers. Points from the study as a whole: In HPV16-positive patients, HPV-responsive T-cell expansion tracked better recurrence-free survival.

As to this clone: Antigen unknown.

Trimming cost V 1 base and J 5 bases, with 11 bases left between them. The CDR3 covers 14 residues. From germline, CDR1 is SGHTA and CDR2 FQGNSA. TCRdb's table, derived via immunoSEQ multiplex PCR, lists solely in-frame clones and lacks some. The table includes about 68,000 clones, roughly 86% detected once. The sequence was collected from a human donor with HPV-associated anogenital cancer. Source: blood, taken from a patient who underwent chemoradiotherapy. The chain is built from TRBV7-2 and TRBJ1-1, with D tentatively TRBD1 (5 bases). The CDR3 loop is CASSLEAGRTEAFF. In DNA form, the CDR3 reads TGTGCCAGCAGCTTAGAGGCAGGGAGGACTGAAGCTTTCTTT.